This TCR beta chain was documented in a study of T-cell memory formation after mild COVID-19. Background on the study: Clusters of TCRs were largely donor specific. Points from the study as a whole: Confirmation was lacking for SARS-CoV-2 specificity of second-wave clones that peaked on day 37.

With constant-segment primers, 5'RACE yielded cDNA libraries of TCR alpha and TCR beta that carried sample barcodes and UMIs. TCRdb passed the 5' RACE reads through MiXCR, listing each CDR3 protein once. This sample has fewer than 550,000 distinct CDR3 sequences; 15% to 20% occur once, and the top ten carry more than 8%. The CDR3 has 15 residues. CDR1 is SQVTM and CDR2 is ANQGSEA in the germline V gene. Trimming removed 0 bases from V and 2 bases from J; junction bases left unmatched: 4. This clonotype has at least ten counts. Its antigen is not identified. The chain has TRBV29-1 and TRBJ1-3; 7 bases align to TRBD1. The sequenced material came from PBMCs or a T cell subset sorted from them (not recorded which). This clonotype was obtained from an adult woman who had mild COVID-19 (a few samples of this study predate the infection). Cell type and time point are not known. The CDR3 coding sequence is TGCAGCGTTGAAGATCGGGACAGAACTGGAAACACCATATATTTT. It codes for CSVEDRDRTGNTIYF.